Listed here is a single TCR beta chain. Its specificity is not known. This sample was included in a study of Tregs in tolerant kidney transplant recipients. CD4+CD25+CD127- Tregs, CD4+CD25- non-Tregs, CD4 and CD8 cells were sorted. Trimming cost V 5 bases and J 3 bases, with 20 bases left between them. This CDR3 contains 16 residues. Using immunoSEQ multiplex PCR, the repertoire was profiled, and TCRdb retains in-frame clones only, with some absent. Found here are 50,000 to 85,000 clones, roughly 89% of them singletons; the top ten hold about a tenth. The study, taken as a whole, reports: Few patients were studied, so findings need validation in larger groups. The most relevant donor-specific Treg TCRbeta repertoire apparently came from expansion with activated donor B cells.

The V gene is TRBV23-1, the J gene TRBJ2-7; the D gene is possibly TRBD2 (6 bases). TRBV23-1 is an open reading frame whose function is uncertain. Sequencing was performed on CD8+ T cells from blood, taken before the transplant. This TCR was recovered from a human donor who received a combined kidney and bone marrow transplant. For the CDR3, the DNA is TGCGCCAGCAGTTTTCTAATCGGGACTTGCGTCTACGAGCAGTACTTC. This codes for CASSFLIGTCVYEQYF.